These T cell receptor beta chains were read from a single sample in a study of CD8+ T cells in alopecia areata. Sequencing was performed with immunoSEQ multiplex PCR; in TCRdb, only in-frame clones are kept and a portion is missing. Seen here are over 150,000 clones, around three fifths observed once, and the top ten hold around 15%. Specimen: CD4+ T cells sorted from blood, collected at week 0. These receptors were taken from a human donor with alopecia areata. Each CDR3 is given with its conserved first and last residue. A D gene is named only where the DNA matches it firmly. Part of the rows lack a size; the others show once, few, many or a class for expanded clones.

TRBJ2-1 - TRBV7-2 - TGTGCCAGCAGCCGGGACAGCGGGCCGCCGTTCTTC CASSRDSGPPFF
TRBJ2-5 TRBD1 TRBV7-2 many TGTGCCAGCAGCGCACCCTCGGGACAGGGGGTTAAGCAGGCCCAGTACTTC CASSAPSGQGVKQAQYF
TRBJ2-2 TRBD2 TRBV23-1 few TGCGCCAGCAGCCGGAGGACTAGCGGGCAATACACCGGGGAGCTGTTTTTT CASSRRTSGQYTGELFF
TRBJ1-5 - TRBV18 few TGTGCCAGCTCACCAAACGGGGGGCGGAGTTCCCAGCATTTT CASSPNGGRSSQHF
TRBJ1-5 - TRBV7-2 few TGTGCCAGCAGTCAAACAGGGCTCAATCAGCCCCAGCATTTT CASSQTGLNQPQHF
TRBJ1-1 - TRBV25-1 - TGTGCCAGCAGTGAGGGCTCATCGGGAGCTTTCTTT CASSEGSSGAFF
TRBJ2-7 - TRBV2 - TGTGCCAGCAGGGGTGGTACCGGGGACGAGCAGTACTTC CASRGGTGDEQYF
TRBJ2-5 TRBD1 TRBV2 - TGTGCCAGCAGTCGACAGGGGCGCGGGGAGACCCAGTACTTC CASSRQGRGETQYF
TRBJ2-3 - TRBV29-1 few TGCAGCGTTGGGGAGCAAAATACGCAGTATTTT CSVGEQNTQYF
TRBJ1-2 - TRBV4-1 few TGCGCCAGCAGCCAAGTGTGGGCAGCTGGAGGCTACACCTTC CASSQVWAAGGYTF
TRBJ2-7 - TRBV30 - TGTGCCTCTAACCAAGGGTGGAAGTACTTC CASNQGWKYF
TRBJ2-6 - TRBV5-1 few TGCGCCAGCAGCTTGGAATCTGGGGCCAACGTCCTGACTTTC CASSLESGANVLTF
TRBJ1-1 - TRBV30 few TGTGCCTGGAGTGTACGGGGGAACACTGAAGCTTTCTTT CAWSVRGNTEAFF
TRBJ2-5 TRBD2 TRBV5-1 - TGCGCCAGCAGCTGGAGAGCGGGGGCGCAAGAGACCCAGTACTTC CASSWRAGAQETQYF
TRBJ1-2 TRBD1 TRBV6-5 - TGTGCCACCCACCCAGCGGGACAGGTCTATGGCTACACCTTC CATHPAGQVYGYTF
TRBJ2-6 - TRBV2 few TGTGCCAGCAAACAGGGCATCTCTGGGGCCAACGTCCTGACTTTC CASKQGISGANVLTF
TRBJ2-3 - TRBV5-1 - TGCGCCAGCAGCTTGGCGAGCGGAATTGATTTAGATACGCAGTATTTT CASSLASGIDLDTQYF
TRBJ1-1 TRBD1 TRBV5-1 few TGCGCCAGCAGACGGGGACAGGCGAACACTGAAGCTTTCTTT CASRRGQANTEAFF
TRBJ2-7 TRBD2 TRBV27 once TGTGCCAGCAGTTTCGGGGGGGAGGGCTCCTACGAGCAGTACTTC CASSFGGEGSYEQYF
TRBJ2-7 - TRBV15 few TGTGCCACCAGCAGAGATCGGGGCTACGAGCAGTACTTC CATSRDRGYEQYF
TRBJ2-5 - TRBV5-6 few TGTGCCAGCAGCTTGCCGGGCCGTATTCAAGAGACCCAGTACTTC CASSLPGRIQETQYF
TRBJ2-2 - TRBV2 - TGTGCCAGCAGTGATGACCGAGGCGGGGAGCTGTTTTTT CASSDDRGGELFF
TRBJ2-5 - TRBV7-9 once TGTGCCAGCAGCTCCCGGGCAGCCGGGTCAGAGACCCAGTACTTC CASSSRAAGSETQYF
TRBJ2-7 TRBD2 TRBV7-2 - TGTGCCAGCAGCTTAACTAGCGGAACCTACGAGCAGTACTTC CASSLTSGTYEQYF
TRBJ2-5 TRBD1 TRBV29-1 - TGCAGCGCTAGACAGGGGATGGAGACCCAGTACTTC CSARQGMETQYF
TRBJ1-2 - TRBV5-1 once TGCGCCAGCAGCTTTGGTGCCCGCTATGGCTACACCTTC CASSFGARYGYTF
TRBJ2-4 - TRBV20-1 once TGCAGTGCTGGAAAACAGGAAACTCAGTACTTC CSAGKQETQYF
TRBJ2-2 - TRBV5-1 - TGCGCCAGCAGCTTGGCATTGGATCTCGCCGGGGAGCTGTTTTTT CASSLALDLAGELFF
TRBJ1-5 - TRBV4-1 - TGCGCCAGCAGCCAGGGGTGGACACCGAATCAGCCCCAGCATTTT CASSQGWTPNQPQHF
TRBJ2-3 - TRBV5-6 - TGTGCCAGCAGCTTGGCAGGGGCTAGGACAGATACGCAGTATTTT CASSLAGARTDTQYF
TRBJ2-5 - TRBV23-1 - TGCGCCAGCAGTCAAACCGAAGGGGTTGGTGCGAGGGAGACCCAGTACTTC CASSQTEGVGARETQYF
TRBJ1-5 TRBD1 TRBV4-2 - TGTGCCAGCAGCCAAAATCCGGGACAGGGGTATCAGCCCCAGCATTTT CASSQNPGQGYQPQHF
TRBJ1-1 - TRBV25-1 - TGTGCCAGCAGTGAGGGAGGGGAAGCTTTCTTT CASSEGGEAFF
TRBJ2-5 - TRBV2 - TGTGCCAGCAGTGGAGAGTACCAAGAGACCCAGTACTTC CASSGEYQETQYF
TRBJ1-5 - TRBV30 once TGTGCCTGGAGTGTAGGCTGGGGTGGGCAGCCCCAGCATTTT CAWSVGWGGQPQHF
TRBJ2-3 TRBD2 TRBV29-1 - TGCAGCGTTGCCTCTGGCGGGGGAGGGGATACGCAGTATTTT CSVASGGGGDTQYF
TRBJ2-2 - TRBV12-5 - TGTGCTAGTGGTTTGGTAACGGGTCCCACCGGGGAGCTGTTTTTT CASGLVTGPTGELFF
TRBJ2-4 - TRBV20-1 once TGCAGTCCCAGAGCCAAAAACATTCAGTACTTC CSPRAKNIQYF
TRBJ1-2 - TRBV6-5 few TGTGCCAGCAGTTACATTCCAGGGCTGTATGGCTACACCTTC CASSYIPGLYGYTF
TRBJ2-7 - TRBV6-1 - TGTGCCAGCAGTGAATTCCCCAAGAGCTACTTC CASSEFPKSYF
TRBJ2-1 - TRBV18 - TGTGCCAGCTCTCGGCGAGGGGAGAGGGGTGAGCAGTTCTTC CASSRRGERGEQFF
TRBJ2-7 TRBD1 TRBV29-1 - TGCAGCGTTGCCCGGACAGGGTTAGCCTACGAGCAGTACTTC CSVARTGLAYEQYF
TRBJ1-4 - TRBV18 once TGTGCCAGCTCACCACGCGCGGCTAATAATGAAAAACTGTTTTTT CASSPRAANNEKLFF
TRBJ1-5 - TRBV30 - TGTGCCTGGAGTCCCCGGGACAATCAGCCCCAGCATTTT CAWSPRDNQPQHF
TRBJ1-2 TRBD1 TRBV6-5 - TGTGCCAGCAGTTACCCCTCGACAGGGGGCAAATACACCTTC CASSYPSTGGKYTF
TRBJ2-7 - TRBV28 - TGTGCCAGCAGTTTGTATGGGGGGCGTAATCACGAGCAGTACTTC CASSLYGGRNHEQYF
TRBJ2-1 TRBD2 TRBV30 - TGTGCCTGGAGTACCTCTAGCGGGGGCCCCCCCTACAATGAGCAGTTCTTC CAWSTSSGGPPYNEQFF
TRBJ1-1 - TRBV6-6 - TGTGCCAGCAGTCAGGGCGGGACTGAAGCTTTCTTT CASSQGGTEAFF